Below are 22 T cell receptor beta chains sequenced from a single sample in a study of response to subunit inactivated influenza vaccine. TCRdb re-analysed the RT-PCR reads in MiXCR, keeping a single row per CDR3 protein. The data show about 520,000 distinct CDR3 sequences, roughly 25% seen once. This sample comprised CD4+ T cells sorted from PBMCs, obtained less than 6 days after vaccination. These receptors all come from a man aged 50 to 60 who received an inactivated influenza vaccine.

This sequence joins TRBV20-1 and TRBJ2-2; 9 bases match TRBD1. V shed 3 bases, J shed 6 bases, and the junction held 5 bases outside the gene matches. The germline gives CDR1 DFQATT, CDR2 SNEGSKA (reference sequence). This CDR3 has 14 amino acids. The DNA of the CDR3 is TGCAGTGCTAGGTCGACAGGGGGTCCCGGGGAGCTGTTTTTT. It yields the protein CSARSTGGPGELFF.

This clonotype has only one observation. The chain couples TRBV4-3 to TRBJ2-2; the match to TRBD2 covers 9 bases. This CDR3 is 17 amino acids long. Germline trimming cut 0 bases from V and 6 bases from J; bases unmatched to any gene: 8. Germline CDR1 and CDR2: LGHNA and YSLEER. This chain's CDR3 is CASSQDISGGGAGELFF. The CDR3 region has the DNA TGCGCCAGCAGCCAAGATATTAGCGGGGGCGGGGCCGGGGAGCTGTTTTTT.

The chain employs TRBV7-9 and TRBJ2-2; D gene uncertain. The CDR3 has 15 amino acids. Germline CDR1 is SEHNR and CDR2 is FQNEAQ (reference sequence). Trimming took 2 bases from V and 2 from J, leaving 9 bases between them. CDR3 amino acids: CASSLYSSNTGELFF. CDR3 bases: TGTGCCAGCAGCTTATACAGCAGTAACACCGGGGAGCTGTTTTTT. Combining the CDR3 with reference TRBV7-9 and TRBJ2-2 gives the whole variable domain DTGVSQNPRHKITKRGQNVTFRCDPISEHNRLYWYRQTLGQGPEFLTYFQNEAQLEKSRLLSDRFSAERPKGSFSTLEIQRTEQGDSAMYLCASSLYSSNTGELFFGEGSRLTVL.

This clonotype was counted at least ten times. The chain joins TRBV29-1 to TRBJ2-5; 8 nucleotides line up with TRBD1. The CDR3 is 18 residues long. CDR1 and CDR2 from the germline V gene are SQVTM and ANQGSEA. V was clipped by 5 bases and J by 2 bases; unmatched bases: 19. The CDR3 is CSVRPGTGANRLQETQYF. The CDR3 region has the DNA TGCAGCGTTCGACCCGGGACAGGCGCCAACCGGTTACAAGAGACCCAGTACTTC.

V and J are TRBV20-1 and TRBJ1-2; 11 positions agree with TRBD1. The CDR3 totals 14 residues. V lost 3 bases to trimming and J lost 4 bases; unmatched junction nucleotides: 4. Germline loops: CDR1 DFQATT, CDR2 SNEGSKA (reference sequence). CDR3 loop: CSASRGTGGYGYTF. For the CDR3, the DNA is TGCAGTGCTAGTAGGGGGACAGGGGGCTATGGCTACACCTTC.

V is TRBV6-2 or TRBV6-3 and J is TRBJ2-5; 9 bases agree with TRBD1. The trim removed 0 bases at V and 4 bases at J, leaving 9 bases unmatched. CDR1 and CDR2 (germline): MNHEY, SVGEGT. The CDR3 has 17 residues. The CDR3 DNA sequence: TGTGCCAGCAGTTACTCGTCACCGGGACAGGGAAGAGAGACCCAGTACTTC. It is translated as CASSYSSPGQGRETQYF.

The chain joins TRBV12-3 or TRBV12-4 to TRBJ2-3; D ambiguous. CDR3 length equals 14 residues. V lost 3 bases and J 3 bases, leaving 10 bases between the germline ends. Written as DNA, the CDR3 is TGTGCCAGCAGTTTTCGGCAGACGACAGATACGCAGTATTTT. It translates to CASSFRQTTDTQYF.

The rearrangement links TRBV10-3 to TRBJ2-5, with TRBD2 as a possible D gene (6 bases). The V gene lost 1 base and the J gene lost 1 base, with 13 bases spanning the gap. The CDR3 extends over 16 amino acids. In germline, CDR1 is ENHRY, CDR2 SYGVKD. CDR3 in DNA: TGTGCCATCAGTGAGTGGGCTAGCGCCGGCCAAGAGACCCAGTACTTC. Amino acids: CAISEWASAGQETQYF.

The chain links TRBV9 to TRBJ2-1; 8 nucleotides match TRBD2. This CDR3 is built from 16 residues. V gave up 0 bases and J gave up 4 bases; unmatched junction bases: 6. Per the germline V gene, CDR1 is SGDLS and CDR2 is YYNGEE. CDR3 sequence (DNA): TGTGCCAGCAGCGTAGGCGGGAGGTCCGGGTACAATGAGCAGTTCTTC. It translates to CASSVGGRSGYNEQFF.

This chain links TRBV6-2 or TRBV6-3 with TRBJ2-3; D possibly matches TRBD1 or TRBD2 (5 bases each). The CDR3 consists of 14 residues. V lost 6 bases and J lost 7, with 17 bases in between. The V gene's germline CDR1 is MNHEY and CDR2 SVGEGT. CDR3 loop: CASSAGTIINTQYF. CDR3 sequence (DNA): TGTGCCAGCAGCGCCGGGACCATAATTAATACGCAGTATTTT.

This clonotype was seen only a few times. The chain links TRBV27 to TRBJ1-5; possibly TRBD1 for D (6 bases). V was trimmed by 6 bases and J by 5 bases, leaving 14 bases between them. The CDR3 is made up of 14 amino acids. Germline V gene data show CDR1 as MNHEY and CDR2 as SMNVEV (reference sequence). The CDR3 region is CASRSWQGYQPQHF. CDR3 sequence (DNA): TGTGCCAGCAGGAGCTGGCAGGGGTATCAGCCCCAGCATTTT.

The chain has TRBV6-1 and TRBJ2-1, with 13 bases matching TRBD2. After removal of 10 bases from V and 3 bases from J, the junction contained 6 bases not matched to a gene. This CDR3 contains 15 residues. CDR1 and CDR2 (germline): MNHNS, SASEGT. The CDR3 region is CATLRLAGGYNEQFF. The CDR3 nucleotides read TGTGCCACCCTCCGACTAGCGGGAGGCTACAATGAGCAGTTCTTC.

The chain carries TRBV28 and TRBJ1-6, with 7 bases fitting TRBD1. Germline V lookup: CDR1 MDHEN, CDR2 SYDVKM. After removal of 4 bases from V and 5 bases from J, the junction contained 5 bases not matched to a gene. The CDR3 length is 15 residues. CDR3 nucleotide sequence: TGTGCCAGCAGTTCCTCGACAGGGAATAATTCACCCCTCCACTTT. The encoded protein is CASSSSTGNNSPLHF.

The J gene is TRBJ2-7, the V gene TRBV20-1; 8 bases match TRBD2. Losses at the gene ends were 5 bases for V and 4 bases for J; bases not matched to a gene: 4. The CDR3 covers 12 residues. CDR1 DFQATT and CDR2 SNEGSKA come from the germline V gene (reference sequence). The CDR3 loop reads CSAGTSSYEQYF. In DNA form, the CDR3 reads TGCAGTGCTGGGACTAGTTCGTACGAGCAGTACTTC.

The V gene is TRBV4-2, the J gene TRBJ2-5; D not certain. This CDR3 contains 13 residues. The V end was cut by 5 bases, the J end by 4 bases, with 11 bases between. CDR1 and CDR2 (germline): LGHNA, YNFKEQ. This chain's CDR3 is CASSKGYRETQYF. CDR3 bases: TGTGCCAGCAGCAAAGGGTATCGAGAGACCCAGTACTTC.

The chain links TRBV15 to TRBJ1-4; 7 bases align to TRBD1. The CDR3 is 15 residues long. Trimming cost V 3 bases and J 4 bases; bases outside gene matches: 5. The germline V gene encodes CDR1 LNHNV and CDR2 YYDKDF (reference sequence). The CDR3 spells CATSREGQYNEKLFF. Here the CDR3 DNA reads TGTGCCACCAGCAGGGAGGGACAGTATAATGAAAAACTGTTTTTT.

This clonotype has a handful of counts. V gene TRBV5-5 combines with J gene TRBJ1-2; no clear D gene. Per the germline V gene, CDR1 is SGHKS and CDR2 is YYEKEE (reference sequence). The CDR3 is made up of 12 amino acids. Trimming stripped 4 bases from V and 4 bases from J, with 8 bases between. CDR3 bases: TGTGCCAGCAGCATTGACCCCTATGGCTACACCTTC. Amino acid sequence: CASSIDPYGYTF. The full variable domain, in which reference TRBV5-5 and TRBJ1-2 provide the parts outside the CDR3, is DAGVTQSPTHLIKTRGQQVTLRCSPISGHKSVSWYQQVLGQGPQFIFQYYEKEERGRGNFPDRFSARQFPNYSSELNVNALLLGDSALYLCASSIDPYGYTFGSGTRLTVV.

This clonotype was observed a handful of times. The CDR3 loop reads CASSSQGAGVYEQYF. In DNA form, the CDR3 reads TGCGCCAGCAGCTCCCAAGGGGCGGGGGTCTACGAGCAGTACTTC. V and J are TRBV5-1 and TRBJ2-7, with 7 bases matching TRBD2. This CDR3 is built from 15 residues. Germline V gives CDR1 SGHRS, CDR2 YFSETQ. The ends lost 3 bases at V and 3 bases at J; junction bases unmatched: 9.

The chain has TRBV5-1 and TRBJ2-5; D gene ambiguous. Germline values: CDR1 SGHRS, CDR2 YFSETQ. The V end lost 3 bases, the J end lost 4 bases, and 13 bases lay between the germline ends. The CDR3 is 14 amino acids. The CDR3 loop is CASSSWAARETQYF. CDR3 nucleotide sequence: TGCGCCAGCAGCTCCTGGGCGGCGCGAGAGACCCAGTACTTC.

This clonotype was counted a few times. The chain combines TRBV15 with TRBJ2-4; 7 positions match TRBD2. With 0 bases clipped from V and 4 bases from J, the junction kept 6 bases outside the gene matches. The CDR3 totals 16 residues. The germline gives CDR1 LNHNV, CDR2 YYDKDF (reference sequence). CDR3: CATSRDLASGKNIQYF. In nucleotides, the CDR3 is TGTGCCACCAGCAGAGATTTGGCTAGCGGAAAAAACATTCAGTACTTC.

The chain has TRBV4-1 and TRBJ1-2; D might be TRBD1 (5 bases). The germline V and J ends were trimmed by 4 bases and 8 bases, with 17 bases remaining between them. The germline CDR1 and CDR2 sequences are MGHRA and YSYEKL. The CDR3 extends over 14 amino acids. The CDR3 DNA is TGCGCCAGCAGCCTAAGTGGGTCGCGGGACGGCTACACCTTC. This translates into CASSLSGSRDGYTF.

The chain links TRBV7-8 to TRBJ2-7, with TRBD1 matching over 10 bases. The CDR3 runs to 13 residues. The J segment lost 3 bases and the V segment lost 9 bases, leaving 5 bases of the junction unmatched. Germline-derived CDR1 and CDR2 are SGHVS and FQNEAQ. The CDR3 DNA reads TGTGCCAGTGGGACAGGGGCCATCTACGAGCAGTACTTC. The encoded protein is CASGTGAIYEQYF.